The 28 T cell receptor beta chains reported below all come from one sample, sequenced in a study of T cell responses to AZD1222 COVID-19 vaccine. Assay: immunoSEQ multiplex PCR; the TCRdb copy retains only in-frame clones and omits some. Found here are about 140,000 clones, over 90% of them singletons; the top ten hold just over 5%. This material consisted of peripheral blood, taken on day 0 of AZD1222 vaccination. The receptors stem from an adult in good health.

CDR3 DNA sequence: TGTGCCAGCAGTTTCGTGGGCCAGGAGACCCAGTACTTC. As protein: CASSFVGQETQYF. This chain connects TRBV12-3 or TRBV12-4 to TRBJ2-5, with D hard to call. The V gene lost 3 bases and the J gene lost 5 bases, with 10 bases spanning the gap. The length of the CDR3 is 13 residues.

CDR3 protein: CASSLDLNEQFF. As DNA, the CDR3 is TGCGCCAGCAGCTTGGACCTGAATGAGCAGTTCTTC. The J gene is TRBJ2-1, the V gene TRBV5-1; D gene uncertain. The CDR3 totals 12 residues. Germline V gene data show CDR1 as SGHRS and CDR2 as YFSETQ. V shed 0 bases and J shed 7 bases, with 5 bases lying between them.

This clone has a single count. The J gene is TRBJ2-1, the V gene TRBV19; 9 bases line up with TRBD2. Trimming cost V 3 bases and J 4 bases; bases outside gene matches: 1. The CDR3 loop spans 14 amino acids. The germline CDR1 and CDR2 sequences are LNHDA and SQIVND (reference sequence). Here the CDR3 reads CASSILAGYNEQFF. The CDR3 bases are TGTGCCAGTAGTATCCTAGCGGGGTACAATGAGCAGTTCTTC.

V and J are TRBV6-5 and TRBJ1-3, with a tentative D call TRBD1 (5 bases). CDR1 MNHEY and CDR2 SVGAGI come from the germline V gene. The CDR3 length is 14 residues. V lost 5 bases, J lost 3 bases, and 11 bases lay in between. The CDR3 DNA sequence: TGTGCCAGCAGTCCCGGGAGGGGTGGAAACACCATATATTTT. Protein sequence: CASSPGRGGNTIYF.

The CDR3 is CASSVWGGSYTGELFF. As DNA, the CDR3 is TGTGCCAGCAGCGTATGGGGCGGGAGTTACACCGGGGAGCTGTTTTTT. The V call is TRBV9, the J call TRBJ2-2, with 7 bases aligning to TRBD2. The CDR3 runs 16 residues. V was clipped by 1 base and J by 3 bases; unmatched bases: 6. Germline V gene sequence: CDR1 SGDLS, CDR2 YYNGEE. Supplemented by reference TRBV9 and TRBJ2-2, the full variable domain reads DSGVTQTPKHLITATGQRVTLRCSPRSGDLSVYWYQQSLDQGLQFLIQYYNGEERAKGNILERFSAQQFPDLHSELNLSSLELGDSALYFCASSVWGGSYTGELFFGEGSRLTVL.

This clone was found once. The chain carries TRBV28 and TRBJ1-2; 7 bases align to TRBD1. The germline CDR1 and CDR2 sequences are MDHEN and SYDVKM. Trimming at V came to 8 bases and at J to 8 bases, leaving 8 bases not matched to a gene. CDR3 length: 12 amino acids. The CDR3 reads CASGRDRNGYTF. CDR3 nucleotides: TGTGCCAGCGGCCGGGACAGAAACGGCTACACCTTC.

V is TRBV28 and J is TRBJ1-2; D is unresolved. The germline gives CDR1 MDHEN, CDR2 SYDVKM. The CDR3 has 13 residues. Trimming shortened V by 1 base and J by 5 bases, and 8 bases separated the two germline ends. As DNA, the CDR3 is TGTGCCAGCAGTTTATCGGGCCATTATGGCTACACCTTC. This sequence encodes CASSLSGHYGYTF.

The chain recombines TRBV3-1 (or the pseudogene TRBV3-2) with TRBJ2-2, with D possibly matching TRBD1 (5 bases). V was cut by 0 bases and J by 9 bases, with 11 bases left in between. CDR3 length equals 14 residues. Germline V CDR1 and CDR2: LGHDT, YNNKEL (reference sequence). The CDR3 protein is CASSQDGAVRELFF. In DNA, the CDR3 is TGTGCCAGCAGCCAAGATGGGGCCGTTCGGGAGCTGTTTTTT.

V usage is TRBV28 and J usage is TRBJ2-2; D is perhaps TRBD2 (6 bases). Germline CDR1 is MDHEN and CDR2 is SYDVKM. The CDR3 is 16 residues long. Trimming removed 7 bases at V and 5 bases at J, with 20 bases between. The CDR3 DNA reads as TGTGCCAGCACTTCGCCTCCCGGGACTCTTACCGGGGAGCTGTTTTTT. Encoded protein: CASTSPPGTLTGELFF.

The chain has TRBV6-5 and TRBJ2-1, with D tentatively TRBD1 (6 bases). V lost 0 bases to trimming and J lost 6 bases, with 12 bases between them. Per the germline V gene, CDR1 is MNHEY and CDR2 is SVGAGI. The CDR3 spans 15 residues. CDR3 nucleotides: TGTGCCAGCAGTTACTCGACTGCGACAGGCAATGAGCAGTTCTTC. This sequence encodes CASSYSTATGNEQFF.

The chain employs TRBV24-1 and TRBJ2-1; D unresolved. There are 16 residues in the CDR3. V was shortened by 3 bases and J by 0 bases, with 11 bases between the two germline ends. Germline V gives CDR1 KGHDR, CDR2 SFDVKD. This CDR3 reads CATSDHTASSYNEQFF. CDR3 sequence (DNA): TGTGCCACCAGTGATCACACTGCTAGCTCCTACAATGAGCAGTTCTTC.

The chain recombines TRBV2 with TRBJ2-7; D is uncertain. Trimming took off 3 bases at V and 0 bases at J, with 9 bases between the two ends. The CDR3 is 14 amino acids. Germline V gene lookup returns CDR1 SNHLY and CDR2 FYNNEI. The CDR3 reads CASSERLFSYEQYF. The CDR3 coding sequence is TGTGCCAGCAGTGAGAGACTTTTCTCCTACGAGCAGTACTTC.

The rearrangement uses TRBV5-1 and TRBJ2-1; 9 bases agree with TRBD2. The V gene's germline CDR1 is SGHRS and CDR2 YFSETQ. With V trimmed by 0 bases and J by 9 bases, 7 bases remained unmatched. This CDR3 spans 15 amino acids. Here the CDR3 DNA reads TGCGCCAGCAGCTTGGTGGTTCTGCGGGAGGGTGAGCAGTTCTTC. Translating gives CASSLVVLREGEQFF.

The chain joins TRBV3-1 (or the pseudogene TRBV3-2) to TRBJ1-6; D is perhaps TRBD1 (5 bases). Germline values: CDR1 LGHDT, CDR2 YNNKEL (reference sequence). The CDR3 has 15 residues. Trimming left V 5 bases short and J 5 bases short, with 13 bases between. The CDR3 spells CASSASTANNSPLHF. For the CDR3, the DNA is TGTGCCAGCAGCGCATCGACAGCTAATAATTCACCCCTCCACTTT.

This clone was seen a single time. This chain joins TRBV24-1 and TRBJ2-1; 7 nucleotides align to TRBD2. The CDR3 covers 15 residues. V gave up 5 bases and J gave up 7 bases; unmatched junction bases: 10. Per germline, CDR1 KGHDR and CDR2 SFDVKD. The chain's CDR3 is CATSGKSGNLNEQFF. CDR3 in DNA: TGTGCCACCAGTGGAAAAAGCGGGAACCTTAATGAGCAGTTCTTC.

DNA for the CDR3: TGTGCCATCAGGCGGGACACCAATCAGCCCCAGCATTTT. Translating gives CAIRRDTNQPQHF. The rearrangement uses TRBV10-3 and TRBJ1-5, with D possibly matching TRBD1 (6 bases). With 6 bases removed from V and 3 bases from J, the gap between germline ends came to 9 bases. Germline V lookup: CDR1 ENHRY, CDR2 SYGVKD. The CDR3 consists of 13 residues.

CDR3 in amino acids: CASSAQGMGTEAFF. In DNA form, the CDR3 reads TGCGCCAGCAGCGCTCAGGGGATGGGCACTGAAGCTTTCTTT. The gene calls are TRBV5-1 and TRBJ1-1; a possible D gene is TRBD1 (6 bases). V shed 4 bases and J shed 4 bases, with 14 bases lying between them. The germline gives CDR1 SGHRS, CDR2 YFSETQ. The CDR3 is 14 residues long.

The chain employs TRBV4-2 and TRBJ2-1, with D possibly matching TRBD1 (6 bases). The CDR3 covers 15 residues. Germline CDR1 reads LGHNA; CDR2 reads YNFKEQ. V shed 3 bases and J shed 9 bases, with 18 bases lying between them. CDR3 DNA: TGTGCCAGCAGCCAGGGGGCACCTTTTAGGGGTGAGCAGTTCTTC. This sequence encodes CASSQGAPFRGEQFF.

This chain connects TRBV10-3 to TRBJ2-7; the D gene is possibly TRBD1 (6 bases). CDR3 length equals 13 residues. CDR1 ENHRY and CDR2 SYGVKD come from the germline V gene. The ends were cut back, 5 bases at V and 9 bases at J, with 17 bases in the middle. The CDR3 loop reads CAISFPGASGQYF. The CDR3 nucleotides read TGTGCCATCAGTTTCCCAGGGGCCTCCGGGCAGTACTTC.

The V and J genes are TRBV7-2 and TRBJ2-2; 11 bases match TRBD1. The ends lost 3 bases at V and 3 bases at J; junction bases unmatched: 6. The CDR3 extends over 17 amino acids. Germline CDR1 reads SGHTA; CDR2 reads FQGNSA. The CDR3 loop is CASSFPRDRGYTGELFF. As DNA, the CDR3 is TGTGCCAGCAGCTTCCCCCGGGACAGGGGGTACACCGGGGAGCTGTTTTTT.

V and J are TRBV30 and TRBJ2-4; D remains ambiguous. This CDR3 has 12 residues. Trimming left V 7 bases short and J 0 bases short, with 7 bases between. From germline, CDR1 is GTSNPN and CDR2 SVGIG (reference sequence). CDR3 DNA sequence: TGTGCCTCCGGGCTAGCCAAAAACATTCAGTACTTC. This codes for CASGLAKNIQYF.

The chain is built from TRBV2 and TRBJ1-6; D is unresolved. The CDR3 is 12 residues long. Germline V gene sequence: CDR1 SNHLY, CDR2 FYNNEI. Trimming left V 3 bases short and J 11 bases short, with 8 bases between. CDR3 coding DNA: TGTGCCAGCAGTGATGGTTGGACACCCCTCCACTTT. Encoded protein: CASSDGWTPLHF.

The chain has TRBV3-1 (or the pseudogene TRBV3-2) and TRBJ1-6; perhaps TRBD1 as D (6 bases). Trimming left V 4 bases short and J 4 bases short, with 8 bases between. Germline V gene data show CDR1 as LGHDT and CDR2 as YNNKEL (reference sequence). This CDR3 comprises 14 residues. CDR3 region: CASSLQGYNSPLHF. CDR3 nucleotide sequence: TGTGCCAGCAGCCTACAGGGTTATAATTCACCCCTCCACTTT.

The rearrangement links TRBV3-1 (or the pseudogene TRBV3-2) to TRBJ2-5; D possibly corresponds to TRBD1 (6 bases). The CDR3 contains 15 residues. Per germline, CDR1 LGHDT and CDR2 YNNKEL (reference sequence). V lost 4 bases and J lost 5, with 17 bases in between. The DNA for the CDR3 is TGTGCCAGCAGCCGACACACGAACAGGGCGGAGACCCAGTACTTC. It is translated as CASSRHTNRAETQYF.

The V and J genes are TRBV4-1 and TRBJ2-7; unclear D gene. Germline CDR1 is MGHRA and CDR2 is YSYEKL. V dropped 0 bases and J dropped 1 base, with 7 bases sitting between them. The CDR3 contains 14 residues. CDR3 in DNA: TGCGCCAGCAGCCAAGACGCCGGGTCCTACGAGCAGTACTTC. Translated: CASSQDAGSYEQYF.

The sample holds one count of this clone. V gene TRBV4-1 combines with J gene TRBJ2-7, with 12 bases matching TRBD2. The CDR3 totals 15 residues. CDR1 is MGHRA and CDR2 is YSYEKL in the germline V gene. The J segment lost 7 bases and the V segment lost 4 bases, leaving 8 bases of the junction unmatched. In DNA form, the CDR3 reads TGCGCCAGCAGCCCTAGCGGGAGGGGGGAGTGGGAGCAGTACTTC. Translation: CASSPSGRGEWEQYF.

This chain uses TRBV19 with TRBJ2-3; 7 bases line up with TRBD1. This CDR3 is 15 amino acids long. Germline CDR1 LNHDA, CDR2 SQIVND (reference sequence). The trim removed 5 bases at V and 6 bases at J, leaving 11 bases unmatched. The CDR3 loop reads CASSSHRGGGDTQYF. The CDR3 DNA reads TGTGCCAGTAGTTCCCACAGGGGCGGAGGTGATACGCAGTATTTT. Variable domain in full (rest from reference TRBV19 and TRBJ2-3): DGGITQSPKYLFRKEGQNVTLSCEQNLNHDAMYWYRQDPGQGLRLIYYSQIVNDFQKGDIAEGYSVSREKKESFPLTVTSAQKNPTAFYLCASSSHRGGGDTQYFGPGTRLTVL.

The V call is TRBV12-3 or TRBV12-4, the J call TRBJ1-5; D is unresolved. The CDR3 sequence is 13 residues long. Trimming removed 3 bases at V and 0 bases at J, with 3 bases between. Written as DNA, the CDR3 is TGTGCCAGCAGTTTTTCTAGCAATCAGCCCCAGCATTTT. The encoded protein is CASSFSSNQPQHF.